This TCR beta chain was sequenced during a study of blood T cells in healthy people across ages. Findings and limits, study-wide: It was the long-lived donors that had more naive CD4+ cells and higher diversity than aged donors. A roughly linear fall in TCR beta diversity per million T cells was seen with increasing age.

The CDR3 runs 15 residues. V shed 7 bases and J shed 4 bases, with 22 bases lying between them. CDR1 is SQVTM, CDR2 ANQGSEA, per germline. A second 7 to 11 cycle PCR used barcoded and J-beta primers. Each CDR3 protein gets one entry after TCRdb re-called the 5' RACE reads with MiXCR. This table holds roughly 1,000,000 distinct CDR3 sequences, about 25% found once. Comment on this clonotype: Its antigen remains unidentified.

These data are also associated with another study on T cells of mothers and their children. That study adds: Both sample barcodes and 2-4 random nucleotides came from the M1S primer of the second PCR. Per child, approximately 2.9 million TCR beta CDR3 reads were obtained, against over 8.5 million per mother.

This TCR was recovered from a girl aged 2 to 10 in good health. The sequencing input was blood. V usage is TRBV29-1 and J usage is TRBJ1-1, with D possibly matching TRBD1 (6 bases). CDR3 sequence (DNA): TGCAGCGCTGGGACCCCAGGGGACTGGGGCACTGAAGCTTTCTTT. The encoded protein is CSAGTPGDWGTEAFF.